This TCR beta chain was captured in a study of T cell changes during pregnancy in multiple sclerosis. Germline V gives CDR1 SGHTA, CDR2 FQGNSA. V gave up 5 bases and J gave up 7 bases; unmatched junction bases: 8. The CDR3 loop spans 15 amino acids. Assay used: immunoSEQ multiplex PCR; TCRdb lists only in-frame clones, some missing. The profile shows around 36,000 clones, roughly 92% of them singletons. The chain combines TRBV7-2 with TRBJ1-2; 12 bases fit TRBD1. The clonotype comes from a female donor with multiple sclerosis, enrolled in a pregnancy study. The sequencing used peripheral blood, collected before pregnancy. CDR3 in amino acids: CASSSFRDRGLGYTF. CDR3 in DNA: TGTGCCAGCAGCAGTTTCCGGGACAGGGGGCTTGGCTACACCTTC.